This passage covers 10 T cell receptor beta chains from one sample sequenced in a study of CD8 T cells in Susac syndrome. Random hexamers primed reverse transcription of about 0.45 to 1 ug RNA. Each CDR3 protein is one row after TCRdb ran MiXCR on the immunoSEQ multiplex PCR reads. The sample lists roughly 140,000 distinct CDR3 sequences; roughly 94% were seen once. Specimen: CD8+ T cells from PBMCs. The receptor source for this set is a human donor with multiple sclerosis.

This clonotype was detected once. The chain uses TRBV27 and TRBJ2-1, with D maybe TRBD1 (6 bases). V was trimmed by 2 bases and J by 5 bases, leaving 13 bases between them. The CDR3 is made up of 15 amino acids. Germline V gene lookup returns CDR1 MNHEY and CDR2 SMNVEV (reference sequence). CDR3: CASSLRDNYNNEQFF. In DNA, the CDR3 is TGTGCCAGCAGTTTACGGGACAACTACAACAATGAGCAGTTCTTC.

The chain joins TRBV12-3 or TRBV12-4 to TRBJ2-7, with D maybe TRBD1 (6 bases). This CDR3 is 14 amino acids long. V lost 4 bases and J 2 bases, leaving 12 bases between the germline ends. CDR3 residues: CASSSTGFAYEQYF. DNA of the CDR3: TGTGCCAGCAGTTCCACAGGGTTTGCCTACGAGCAGTACTTC.

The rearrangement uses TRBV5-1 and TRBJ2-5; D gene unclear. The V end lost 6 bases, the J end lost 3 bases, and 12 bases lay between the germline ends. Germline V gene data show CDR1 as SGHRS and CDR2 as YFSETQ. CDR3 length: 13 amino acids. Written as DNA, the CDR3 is TGCGCCAGCACCAGCGACGGTGAAGAGACCCAGTACTTC. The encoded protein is CASTSDGEETQYF. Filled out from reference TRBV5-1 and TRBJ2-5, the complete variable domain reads KAGVTQTPRYLIKTRGQQVTLSCSPISGHRSVSWYQQTPGQGLQFLFEYFSETQRNKGNFPGRFSGRQFSNSRSEMNVSTLELGDSALYLCASTSDGEETQYFGPGTRLLVL.

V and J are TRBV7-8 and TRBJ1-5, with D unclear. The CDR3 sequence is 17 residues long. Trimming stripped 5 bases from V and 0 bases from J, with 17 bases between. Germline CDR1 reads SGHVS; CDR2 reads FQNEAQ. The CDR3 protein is CASSPKGTGTSNQPQHF. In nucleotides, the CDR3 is TGTGCCAGCAGCCCCAAGGGTACGGGTACTAGCAATCAGCCCCAGCATTTT. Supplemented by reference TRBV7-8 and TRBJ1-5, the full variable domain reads GAGVSQSPRYKVAKRGQDVALRCDPISGHVSLFWYQQALGQGPEFLTYFQNEAQLDKSGLPSDRFFAERPEGSVSTLKIQRTQQEDSAVYLCASSPKGTGTSNQPQHFGDGTRLSIL.

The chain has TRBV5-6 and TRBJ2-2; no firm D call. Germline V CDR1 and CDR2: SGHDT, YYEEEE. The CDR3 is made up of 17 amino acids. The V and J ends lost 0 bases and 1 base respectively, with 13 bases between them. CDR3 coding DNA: TGTGCCAGCAGCTTGGACATTTGGGCAGAGAACACCGGGGAGCTGTTTTTT. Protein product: CASSLDIWAENTGELFF.

The CDR3 loop is CASSSPGGGQSTEAFF. Here the CDR3 DNA reads TGTGCCAGCAGTTCCCCTGGGGGGGGACAGTCGACTGAAGCTTTCTTT. The chain links TRBV12-3 or TRBV12-4 to TRBJ1-1; 7 nucleotides agree with TRBD1. This CDR3 contains 16 residues. V lost 4 bases and J lost 5; bases outside the gene matches: 13.

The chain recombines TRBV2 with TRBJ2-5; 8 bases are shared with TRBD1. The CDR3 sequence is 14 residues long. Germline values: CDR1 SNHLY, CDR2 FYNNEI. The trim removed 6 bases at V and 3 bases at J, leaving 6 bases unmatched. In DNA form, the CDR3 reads TGTGCCAGCAGCCCCGGGACAGGCAAAGAGACCCAGTACTTC. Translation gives CASSPGTGKETQYF.

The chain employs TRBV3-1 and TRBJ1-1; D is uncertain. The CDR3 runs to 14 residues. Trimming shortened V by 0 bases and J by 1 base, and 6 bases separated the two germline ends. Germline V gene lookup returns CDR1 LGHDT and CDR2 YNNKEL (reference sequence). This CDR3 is CASSQDTANTEAFF. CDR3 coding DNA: TGTGCCAGCAGCCAAGATACAGCGAACACTGAAGCTTTCTTT.

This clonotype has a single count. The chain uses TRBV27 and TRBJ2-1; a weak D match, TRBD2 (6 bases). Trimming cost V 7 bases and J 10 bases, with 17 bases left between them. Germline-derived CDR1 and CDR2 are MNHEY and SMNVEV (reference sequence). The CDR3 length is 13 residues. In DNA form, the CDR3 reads TGTGCCAGCACCAAGGGAGGTTCTAGAGAGCAGTTCTTC. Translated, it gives CASTKGGSREQFF.

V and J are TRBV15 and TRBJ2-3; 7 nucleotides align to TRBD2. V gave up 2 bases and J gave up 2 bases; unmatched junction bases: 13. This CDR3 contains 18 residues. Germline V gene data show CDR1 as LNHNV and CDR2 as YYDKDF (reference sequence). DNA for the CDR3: TGTGCCACCAGCAGACGCGGGGGAGGGCCGGGTTCCACAGATACGCAGTATTTT. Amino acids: CATSRRGGGPGSTDTQYF.